The clone carrying this T cell receptor beta chain has only a few counts. The V gene end was trimmed by 7 bases and the J gene end by 6 bases; junction bases not matched to a gene: 7. The CDR3 spans 14 residues. In germline, CDR1 is WSHSY, CDR2 SAAADI. The source of the sample is a study of blood T cell repertoires in COVID-19. The overall study: Sources were T cells, B-cell-depleted T cells, or PBMCs; the material itself was cDNA or gDNA.

Per the original data handling: Reference gene primer amplification in the assay estimated nucleated cell counts. Clones were sequenced by immunoSEQ multiplex PCR, and TCRdb holds only the in-frame ones, with some missing. The V and J calls and the clone size are those of that table, but D and trimming were determined from the DNA. The sample has some 260,000 clones; around 85% are singletons. The sequence was obtained from a man older than 75 with acute or convalescent COVID-19. The chain links TRBV10-2 to TRBJ1-1, with 11 bases fitting TRBD1. The material sequenced was peripheral blood. CDR3 nucleotides: TGCGCCAGCAACTCGGGACAGGGGGTTTCTGAAGCTTTCTTT. Protein sequence: CASNSGQGVSEAFF.